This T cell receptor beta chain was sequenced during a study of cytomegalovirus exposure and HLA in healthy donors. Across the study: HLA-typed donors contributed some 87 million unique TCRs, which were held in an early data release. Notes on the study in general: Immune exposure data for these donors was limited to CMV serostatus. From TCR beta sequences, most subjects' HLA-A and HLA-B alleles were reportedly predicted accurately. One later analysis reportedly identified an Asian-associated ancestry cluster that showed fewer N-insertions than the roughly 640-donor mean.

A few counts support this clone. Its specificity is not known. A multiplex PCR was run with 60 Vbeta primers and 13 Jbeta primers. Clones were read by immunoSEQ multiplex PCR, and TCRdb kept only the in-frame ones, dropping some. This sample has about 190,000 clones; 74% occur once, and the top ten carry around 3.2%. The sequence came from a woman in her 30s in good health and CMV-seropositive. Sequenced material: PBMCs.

CDR3 sequence reads: CSALGTVGETQYF. As DNA, the CDR3 is TGCAGCGCACTCGGGACAGTTGGAGAGACCCAGTACTTC. This chain connects TRBV29-1 to TRBJ2-5; the match to TRBD1 covers 7 bases. The CDR3 spans 13 residues. Germline V lookup: CDR1 SQVTM, CDR2 ANQGSEA. V lost 7 bases to trimming and J lost 4 bases; unmatched junction nucleotides: 9. The full variable domain, its missing parts supplied by reference TRBV29-1 and TRBJ2-5, is SAVISQKPSRDICQRGTSLTIQCQVDSQVTMMFWYRQQPGQSLTLIATANQGSEATYESGFVIDKFPISRPNLTFSTLTVSNMSPEDSSIYLCSALGTVGETQYFGPGTRLLVL.